A single TCR beta chain is shown here with its context. Its target is not known. This specimen belongs to a study of shared clonotypes between healthy human individuals. Background on the study: CD4 naive and memory got three plates each, CD8 naive two, CD8 memory one.

Study results and limitations: Non-shared clonotypes had lower generation probabilities than those shared by all four donors.

Some clones are missing from TCRdb's copy, which holds only in-frame ones; the method was immunoSEQ multiplex PCR. The repertoire has 2 million to 2.5 million clones, approximately 94% of them found once; the top ten carry under 2%. Per the germline V gene, CDR1 is SGHVS and CDR2 is FQNEAQ. Trimming shortened V by 4 bases and J by 5 bases, and 27 bases separated the two germline ends. The CDR3 totals 19 residues. The naive CD8 population came from CD45RO-negative cells selected for CCR7, without terminally differentiated effector memory CD45RA+ cells. The clonotype originates from a man aged 18-30 years in good health. Some clones in this sample may be carry-over from other donors' samples. The V and J genes are TRBV7-8 and TRBJ2-1; D might be TRBD2 (6 bases). The sequencing sample was made of naive CD8+ T cells from PBMCs. CDR3 sequence reads: CASSSGPTRIKPRNNEQFF. Written as DNA, the CDR3 is TGTGCCAGCAGCTCCGGCCCGACTAGAATAAAACCCAGAAACAATGAGCAGTTCTTC.